Listed here are 20 T cell receptor beta chains from one sample, sequenced in a study of shared clonotypes between healthy human individuals. Clones were read by immunoSEQ multiplex PCR, and TCRdb kept only the in-frame ones, dropping some. The table has about 2 million clones, about 95% seen once. As defined, naive CD8 cells were CD45RO-negative and positively selected for CCR7, with terminally differentiated effector memory CD45RA+ cells excluded. The sample taken for sequencing was naive CD8+ T cells sorted from blood. The origin of the receptors is a man younger than 30 in good health.

The chain combines TRBV27 with TRBJ2-7; TRBD2 matches at 10 bases. The CDR3 has 15 residues. Germline-derived CDR1 and CDR2 are MNHEY and SMNVEV (reference sequence). Unmatched junction bases numbered 8, after V lost 6 bases and J lost 3 bases. The CDR3 DNA reads TGTGCCAGCAGCCCTAGCGGGGGTCATTTCTACGAGCAGTACTTC. It codes for CASSPSGGHFYEQYF.

J is TRBJ2-1 and V is TRBV9; D is perhaps TRBD2 (5 bases). The CDR3 runs 15 residues. Trimming cost V 0 bases and J 3 bases, with 10 bases left between them. Germline V gene data show CDR1 as SGDLS and CDR2 as YYNGEE. The CDR3 DNA follows: TGTGCCAGCAGCGTAGATATGGACTTCTACAATGAGCAGTTCTTC. Translating it yields CASSVDMDFYNEQFF.

The rearrangement links TRBV7-8 to TRBJ1-1; unclear D gene. CDR3 length: 14 amino acids. In germline, CDR1 is SGHVS, CDR2 FQNEAQ. Trimming left V 0 bases short and J 2 bases short, with 7 bases between. Here the CDR3 reads CASSLAGFNTEAFF. CDR3 coding DNA: TGTGCCAGCAGCTTAGCAGGGTTTAACACTGAAGCTTTCTTT.

This clone was seen once. This specimen includes other DNA sequences encoding the same CDR3. The gene calls are TRBV5-1 and TRBJ1-1; no definite D call. This CDR3 contains 14 residues. Trimming took off 0 bases at V and 0 bases at J, with 6 bases between the two ends. Germline V gene data show CDR1 as SGHRS and CDR2 as YFSETQ. This CDR3 reads CASSLDGVNTEAFF. The CDR3 region has the DNA TGCGCCAGCAGCTTGGATGGAGTGAACACTGAAGCTTTCTTT.

The chain couples TRBV10-1 to TRBJ2-3; D is undetermined. The CDR3 covers 16 residues. V was trimmed by 0 bases and J by 2 bases, leaving 12 bases between them. Per the germline V gene, CDR1 is WNHNN and CDR2 is SYGVQD (reference sequence). The CDR3 DNA follows: TGCGCCAGCAGTGAGTCGGGTCTAGTCGACACAGATACGCAGTATTTT. Translating it yields CASSESGLVDTDTQYF.

The V call is TRBV18, the J call TRBJ2-7; a weak D match, TRBD1 (6 bases). The CDR3 consists of 15 residues. V was cut by 3 bases and J by 5 bases, with 17 bases left in between. Germline CDR1 and CDR2: KGHSH and LQKENI. CDR3 sequence (DNA): TGTGCCAGCTCACCGGGGATAGGGGGATTCGACGAGCAGTACTTC. Protein: CASSPGIGGFDEQYF.

About this clone itself: Other DNA variants within this sample encode the same CDR3. The chain is built from TRBV27 and TRBJ1-1; D is uncertain. The germline V and J ends were trimmed by 0 bases and 1 base, with 6 bases remaining between them. The CDR3 is 14 amino acids. CDR1 MNHEY and CDR2 SMNVEV come from the germline V gene (reference sequence). CDR3 coding DNA: TGTGCCAGCAGTTTATCGCCTGAGAACACTGAAGCTTTCTTT. It codes for CASSLSPENTEAFF.

In the case of this clone: Additional DNA sequences in this sample encode the identical CDR3. The CDR3 protein is CASSQVQGYEQYF. The DNA for the CDR3 is TGCGCCAGCAGCCAGGTACAGGGCTACGAGCAGTACTTC. The gene calls are TRBV4-1 and TRBJ2-7, with a tentative D call TRBD1 (6 bases). There are 13 residues in the CDR3. V shed 3 bases and J shed 3 bases, with 9 bases lying between them. The germline V gene has CDR1 MGHRA and CDR2 YSYEKL.

The V gene is TRBV30, the J gene TRBJ2-5, with D perhaps matching TRBD2 (6 bases). The CDR3 loop spans 13 amino acids. In germline, CDR1 is GTSNPN, CDR2 SVGIG (reference sequence). The germline V and J ends were trimmed by 1 base and 5 bases, with 11 bases remaining between them. The CDR3 protein is CAWSGGVVETQYF. The DNA of the CDR3 is TGTGCCTGGAGTGGGGGGGTTGTTGAGACCCAGTACTTC.

The rearrangement links TRBV6-1 to TRBJ2-3; TRBD2 is a possible D gene (5 bases). Trimming cost V 4 bases and J 6 bases, with 14 bases left between them. Germline CDR1 reads MNHNS; CDR2 reads SASEGT. This CDR3 is 14 amino acids long. CDR3 region: CASSVEAWRDTQYF. CDR3 in DNA: TGTGCCAGCAGTGTCGAGGCTTGGAGGGATACGCAGTATTTT.

The J gene is TRBJ2-1, the V gene TRBV19; 7 bases align to TRBD2. The CDR3 spans 15 residues. V gave up 5 bases and J gave up 4 bases; unmatched junction bases: 8. CDR1 and CDR2 (germline): LNHDA, SQIVND (reference sequence). The CDR3, as DNA: TGTGCCAGTAGTGGGGGGGAGGGACTTTACAATGAGCAGTTCTTC. The encoded protein is CASSGGEGLYNEQFF. Supplemented by reference TRBV19 and TRBJ2-1, the full variable domain reads DGGITQSPKYLFRKEGQNVTLSCEQNLNHDAMYWYRQDPGQGLRLIYYSQIVNDFQKGDIAEGYSVSREKKESFPLTVTSAQKNPTAFYLCASSGGEGLYNEQFFGPGTRLTVL.

This clone was recorded only once. The V gene is TRBV30, the J gene TRBJ2-7; D is unclear. V shed 0 bases and J shed 2 bases, with 17 bases lying between them. This CDR3 contains 16 residues. The V gene's germline CDR1 is GTSNPN and CDR2 SVGIG (reference sequence). CDR3 loop: CAWSVLGLALPYEQYF. The CDR3 nucleotides are TGTGCCTGGAGTGTTCTGGGTCTTGCGCTCCCCTACGAGCAGTACTTC.

This chain connects TRBV9 to TRBJ2-1; 11 bases match TRBD2. Germline V gives CDR1 SGDLS, CDR2 YYNGEE. The junction had 11 bases not matched to a gene; V was cut back by 4 bases and J by 5 bases. The CDR3 has 17 residues. CDR3 sequence: CASSSPTGLAENNEQFF. DNA of the CDR3: TGTGCCAGCAGCTCACCAACGGGACTAGCGGAGAACAATGAGCAGTTCTTC.

This chain uses TRBV27 with TRBJ2-7; no clear D gene. The CDR3 is 13 residues long. Trimming shortened V by 6 bases and J by 2 bases, and 11 bases separated the two germline ends. Germline lookup yields CDR1 MNHEY and CDR2 SMNVEV (reference sequence). CDR3 DNA: TGTGCCAGCAGCCAACGGGTGACCTACGAGCAGTACTTC. It yields the protein CASSQRVTYEQYF.

Details on this clone: The sample carries other DNA sequences with the same CDR3. The chain employs TRBV7-8 and TRBJ2-7; 9 nucleotides agree with TRBD1. Germline V gene lookup returns CDR1 SGHVS and CDR2 FQNEAQ. Trimming cost V 4 bases and J 3 bases; bases outside gene matches: 4. This CDR3 comprises 14 residues. The CDR3 is CASSSGTGSYEQYF. In nucleotides, the CDR3 is TGTGCCAGCAGCTCCGGGACAGGGAGCTACGAGCAGTACTTC. The full variable domain, completed using reference TRBV7-8 and TRBJ2-7, is GAGVSQSPRYKVAKRGQDVALRCDPISGHVSLFWYQQALGQGPEFLTYFQNEAQLDKSGLPSDRFFAERPEGSVSTLKIQRTQQEDSAVYLCASSSGTGSYEQYFGPGTRLTVT.

Note on this clone: A read error is possible here, since a much larger clone lies one base away. Other DNA sequences in the same sample also yield this CDR3. The rearrangement links TRBV30 to TRBJ2-7; D remains ambiguous. The CDR3 runs 13 residues. The V end lost 3 bases, the J end lost 5 bases, and 14 bases lay between the germline ends. In germline, CDR1 is GTSNPN, CDR2 SVGIG (reference sequence). The CDR3 protein is CAWSVNAPHEQYF. The CDR3 region has the DNA TGTGCCTGGAGCGTCAACGCCCCACACGAGCAGTACTTC. Supplemented by reference TRBV30 and TRBJ2-7, the full variable domain reads SQTIHQWPATLVQPVGSPLSLECTVEGTSNPNLYWYRQAAGRGLQLLFYSVGIGQISSEVPQNLSASRPQDRQFILSSKKLLLSDSGFYLCAWSVNAPHEQYFGPGTRLTVT.

J is TRBJ1-2 and V is TRBV28; 8 bases agree with TRBD1. Trimming at V came to 4 bases and at J to 5 bases, leaving 9 bases not matched to a gene. CDR1 and CDR2 from the germline V gene are MDHEN and SYDVKM. The CDR3 has 15 residues. CDR3 coding DNA: TGTGCCAGCAGTTCCATAAGACAGGGGAGGTATGGCTACACCTTC. Residues: CASSSIRQGRYGYTF.

This clone was observed a single time. The V and J genes are TRBV5-6 and TRBJ2-5; 15 positions match TRBD2. After removal of 4 bases from V and 2 bases from J, the junction contained 9 bases not matched to a gene. Germline CDR1 SGHDT, CDR2 YYEEEE. The CDR3 runs 18 residues. This chain's CDR3 is CASSPGLAGGVVQETQYF. CDR3 bases: TGTGCCAGCAGCCCGGGACTAGCGGGGGGCGTAGTACAAGAGACCCAGTACTTC.

This rearrangement joins TRBV2 to TRBJ1-2, with D perhaps TRBD1 (5 bases). The CDR3 spans 13 residues. V lost 0 bases, J lost 7 bases, and 9 bases lay in between. Germline CDR1 and CDR2: SNHLY and FYNNEI. The CDR3 sequence: CASSEALGAGYTF. As DNA, the CDR3 is TGTGCCAGCAGTGAAGCGCTTGGGGCTGGCTACACCTTC. Full variable domain (rest looked up from reference TRBV2 and TRBJ1-2): EPEVTQTPSHQVTQMGQEVILRCVPISNHLYFYWYRQILGQKVEFLVSFYNNEISEKSEIFDDQFSVERPDGSNFTLKIRSTKLEDSAMYFCASSEALGAGYTFGSGTRLTVV.

This chain links TRBV27 with TRBJ2-7, with TRBD2 matching 11 bases. The CDR3 has 16 residues. The ends lost 5 bases at V and 2 bases at J; junction bases unmatched: 8. Germline loops: CDR1 MNHEY, CDR2 SMNVEV (reference sequence). The CDR3 here is CASSLTSGGGPYEQYF. CDR3 nucleotides: TGTGCCAGCAGTCTAACTAGCGGGGGAGGTCCCTACGAGCAGTACTTC.